Described below is a single TCR beta chain sequence and its context. Antigen: not known. This entry is derived from a study of cytomegalovirus exposure and HLA in healthy donors. General study results and limits: Rarity held for most TCR sequences, but there were some public TCRs that occurred in many donors. The study recorded 150 to 200 TCR beta chains that were cytomegalovirus-associated. Diagnosis of cytomegalovirus status made by the classifier reportedly showed high specificity and sensitivity.

TCRdb's table, derived via immunoSEQ multiplex PCR, lists solely in-frame clones and lacks some. The data hold 95,000 to 150,000 clones, with roughly 93% observed a single time. CDR1 is SQVTM and CDR2 is ANQGSEA in the germline V gene. The ends lost 4 bases at V and 0 bases at J; junction bases unmatched: 2. CDR3 length: 14 amino acids. Sequencing input: PBMCs. This chain joins TRBV29-1 and TRBJ2-2; 7 bases fit TRBD1. The TCR was taken from a woman aged 18-35 years in good health and CMV-seronegative. The CDR3: CSVVTGANTGELFF. CDR3 DNA: TGCAGCGTTGTAACAGGGGCGAACACCGGGGAGCTGTTTTTT.